This T cell receptor beta chain is from a study of fetal regulatory T cell absence and autoimmunity. The overall study: Exocrine pancreas autoimmunity occurred in IPEX patients lacking clinical diabetes. Broader study findings: Broadly similar TRB gene family usage was seen in pancreas and cord blood. In IPEX syndrome, oligoclonal enrichment was read as supporting prenatal antigen-driven autoimmunity in the pancreas. Pancreas TCRs were oligoclonally enriched versus cord blood, some clones over 100-fold.

Germline CDR1 reads MGHRA; CDR2 reads YSYEKL. The ends were cut back, 0 bases at V and 9 bases at J, with 14 bases in the middle. CDR3 size: 15 residues. The assay was immunoSEQ multiplex PCR, and TCRdb's table has in-frame clones only and misses some. The sample shows tens of thousands of clones, just under 85% of them seen only once. As regards this clone: Its antigen is undetermined.

The sample consisted of cord blood. This receptor was identified in a newborn boy with IPEX syndrome. V usage is TRBV4-1 and J usage is TRBJ2-2; either TRBD1 or TRBD2 may fit D (6 bases each). The DNA of the CDR3 is TGCGCCAGCAGCCAAGATAGTGGGGGGCTAAGGGAGCTGTTTTTT. This codes for CASSQDSGGLRELFF.